This T cell receptor beta chain stems from a study of blood T cell repertoires in COVID-19. Study in general: Acute and convalescent COVID-19 specimens originated in the United States, Italy and Spain. PBMCs, B-cell-depleted T cells, or T cells provided the cDNA or gDNA that made up the material.

Original handling: Researchers report that nucleated cell counts were estimated from reference gene primer amplification. Using immunoSEQ multiplex PCR, the repertoire was profiled, and TCRdb retains in-frame clones only, with some absent. D and trimming come from the DNA, and the V and J calls and clone size come from that table. The sample contains about 140,000 clones, about 80% of which appear only once. Sequenced material: peripheral blood. This sequence originates from a woman of 80 years or more in a cohort sampled during active or convalescent COVID-19.

The CDR3 reads CASSPIAGFNNEQFF. In DNA form, the CDR3 reads TGTGCCAGCAGCCCAATCGCAGGGTTTAACAATGAGCAGTTCTTC. This chain connects TRBV27 to TRBJ2-1, with D perhaps matching TRBD1 (5 bases). Trimming took off 6 bases at V and 5 bases at J, with 17 bases between the two ends. From germline, CDR1 is MNHEY and CDR2 SMNVEV (reference sequence). The CDR3 runs 15 residues.